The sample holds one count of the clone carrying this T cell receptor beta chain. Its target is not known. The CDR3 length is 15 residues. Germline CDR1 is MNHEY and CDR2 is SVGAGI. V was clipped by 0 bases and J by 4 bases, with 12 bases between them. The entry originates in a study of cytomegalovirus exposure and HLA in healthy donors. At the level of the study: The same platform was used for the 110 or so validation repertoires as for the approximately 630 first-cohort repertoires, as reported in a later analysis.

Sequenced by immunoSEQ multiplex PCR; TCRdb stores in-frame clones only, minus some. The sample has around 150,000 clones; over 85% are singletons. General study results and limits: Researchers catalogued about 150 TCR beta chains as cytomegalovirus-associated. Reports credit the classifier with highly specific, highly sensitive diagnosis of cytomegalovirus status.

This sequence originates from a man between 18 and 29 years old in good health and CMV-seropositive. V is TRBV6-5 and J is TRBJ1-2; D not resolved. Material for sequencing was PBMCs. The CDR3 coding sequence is TGTGCCAGCAGTTACTCTCCAGAAGCGCGCTATGGCTACACCTTC. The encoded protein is CASSYSPEARYGYTF.